This T cell receptor beta chain emerged from a study of blood T cell repertoires in COVID-19 (dated by TCRdb to about 2020). At the level of the whole study: The collaborator samples originated in the United States, Italy and Spain and spanned the acute and convalescent phases of COVID-19. The material from the prospective study consisted of cDNA or gDNA derived from T cells, B-cell-depleted T cells, or PBMCs. The dataset comprised deeply sampled blood TCRbeta repertoires from subjects exposed to, actively infected with, or recovered from COVID-19. The repertoires were released in a freely available public database meant as a resource for research on the immune response to SARS-CoV-2. The samples were drawn from two sources: the first 160 participants of the ongoing ImmuneRACE study, and 1,000 to 1,500 subjects contributed by 6 global collaborators. A de-identified subject ID, COVID-19 status, age in years and sex were almost always included in the sample metadata. Where available, HLA class I and class II types were obtained from metadata supplied by the sample provider rather than from assay-based typing. What the research found in general, with its limitations: The quantity of clinical and demographic metadata differed by source and by participant and was supplied without curation.

At the junction V is shortened by 7 bases and J by 10 bases, with 11 bases in between. The CDR3 holds 12 amino acids from the cysteine to the phenylalanine. Kept here is only the CDR3 DNA, which spans 36 bases and is read in frame from base 1. From the germline V gene (reference sequence), CDR1 is MNHNY and CDR2 is SVGAGI. The immunoSEQ Assay, a bias-controlled multiplex PCR, was used to amplify TCRbeta CDR3 regions from genomic DNA. In the paper's pipeline: The number of nucleated cells in each sample was estimated from the amplification of reference gene primers within the assay. To quantify the absolute abundance of each unique TCRbeta CDR3 rearrangement, sequence reads were collapsed and filtered. For each sample, productive Simpson clonality was calculated by taking the square root of Simpson's diversity index across productive rearrangements. As stored in TCRdb, this immuneACCESS dataset retains in-frame rearrangements with V and J assigned. A fraction of the clones does not appear; measured against another copy, unresolved V genes explain less than half of the discrepancy, and the remainder lacks a known reason. V, J and clone size are taken as reported in that table, and D and trimming were inferred from the DNA itself. In this sample the table shows about 80,000 clones, 87% of which occur a single time. Of the sample, approximately 4.9% falls within the top ten clones.

As concerns this clone: What antigen it recognizes has not been identified. Per-base qualities were not stored, and no clone one base away is much larger.

Collaborating institutions collected whole blood in K2EDTA tubes following their own protocols. For TCRbeta analysis, collaborator samples were shipped as frozen whole blood, as isolated PBMCs, or as DNA extracted from either sample type. The clonotype comes from a woman aged 80 or over with active or convalescent COVID-19. Input material: peripheral blood. In this chain, TRBV6-6 is recombined with TRBJ1-6; the D gene is perhaps TRBD1, from 6 matching bases. The nucleotide sequence is TGTGCCAGCATCCAGGGACAATCACCCCTCCACTTT. It is translated as CASIQGQSPLHF.